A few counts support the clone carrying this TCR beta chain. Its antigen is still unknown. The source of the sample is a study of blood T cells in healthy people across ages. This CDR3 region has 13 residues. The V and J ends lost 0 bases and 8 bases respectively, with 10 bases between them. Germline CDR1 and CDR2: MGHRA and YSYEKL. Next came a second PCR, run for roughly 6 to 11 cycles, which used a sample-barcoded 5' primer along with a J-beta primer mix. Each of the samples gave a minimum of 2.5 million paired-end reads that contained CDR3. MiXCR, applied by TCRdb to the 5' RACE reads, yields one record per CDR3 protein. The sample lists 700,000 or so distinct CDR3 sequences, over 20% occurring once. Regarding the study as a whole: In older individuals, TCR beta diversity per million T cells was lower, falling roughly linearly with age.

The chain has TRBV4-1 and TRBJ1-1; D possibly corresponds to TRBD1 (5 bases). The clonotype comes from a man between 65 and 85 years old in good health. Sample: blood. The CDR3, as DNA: TGCGCCAGCAGCCAAGACGAAGGGACCGAAGCTTTCTTT. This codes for CASSQDEGTEAFF.